This entry lists 18 T cell receptor beta chains sequenced from one sample in a study of cytomegalovirus exposure and HLA in healthy donors. PCR used 60 Vbeta primers and 13 Jbeta primers. The assay was immunoSEQ multiplex PCR, and TCRdb's table has in-frame clones only and misses some. The specimen's table records about 170,000 clones. Specimen: PBMCs. The receptor source for this set is a young woman in good health and CMV-seropositive.

The rearrangement links TRBV27 to TRBJ2-3; 9 bases are shared with TRBD2. The CDR3 is 14 amino acids. The ends lost 5 bases at V and 3 bases at J; junction bases unmatched: 3. In germline, CDR1 is MNHEY, CDR2 SMNVEV (reference sequence). CDR3 region: CASSSGRWTDTQYF. Written as DNA, the CDR3 is TGTGCCAGCAGTAGCGGGAGGTGGACAGATACGCAGTATTTT.

The V call is TRBV7-8, the J call TRBJ2-5, with D unclear. The CDR3 length is 15 residues. CDR1 and CDR2 (germline): SGHVS, FQNEAQ. Between the trimmed V and J ends, which lost 5 bases and 2 bases, there was a span of 15 bases. The CDR3 bases are TGTGCCAGCAGCCCCCTGAGAGGTGAACAAGAGACCCAGTACTTC. The encoded protein is CASSPLRGEQETQYF.

The chain carries TRBV19 and TRBJ1-1; TRBD1 matches 9 bases. Trimming at V came to 3 bases and at J to 7 bases, leaving 3 bases not matched to a gene. Looked up from germline, CDR1 is LNHDA and CDR2 is SQIVND (reference sequence). This CDR3 comprises 13 residues. The CDR3 spells CASSMGQGGEAFF. The CDR3 nucleotides are TGTGCCAGTAGTATGGGACAGGGCGGTGAAGCTTTCTTT.

The chain uses TRBV9 and TRBJ2-3, with 9 bases fitting TRBD1. Germline lookup yields CDR1 SGDLS and CDR2 YYNGEE. The CDR3 totals 16 residues. After removal of 4 bases from V and 3 bases from J, the junction contained 9 bases not matched to a gene. The CDR3 nucleotides are TGTGCCAGCAGCTTCACAGGGGGCGCATGGACAGATACGCAGTATTTT. This encodes CASSFTGGAWTDTQYF.

This chain joins TRBV9 and TRBJ1-5; tentatively, D is TRBD1 (6 bases). Germline V gene lookup returns CDR1 SGDLS and CDR2 YYNGEE. The CDR3 length is 15 residues. V lost 2 bases and J 5 bases, leaving 14 bases between the germline ends. CDR3 sequence: CASSVSDSGYQPQHF. Written as DNA, the CDR3 is TGTGCCAGCAGCGTCTCGGACAGCGGTTATCAGCCCCAGCATTTT.

The chain couples TRBV30 to TRBJ1-5, with a possible D match to TRBD1 (6 bases). V was pared by 2 bases and J by 2 bases, with 13 bases between. Per the germline V gene, CDR1 is GTSNPN and CDR2 is SVGIG (reference sequence). The CDR3 runs to 15 residues. The CDR3 is CAWSLQGGGNQPQHF. The CDR3 nucleotides read TGTGCCTGGAGTTTACAGGGAGGGGGCAATCAGCCCCAGCATTTT.

The CDR3 loop is CASTPPRTGGSYEQYF. The CDR3 DNA reads as TGTGCCAGCACCCCCCCCCGAACAGGGGGCTCCTACGAGCAGTACTTC. The J gene is TRBJ2-7, the V gene TRBV2; 8 bases match TRBD1. CDR1 SNHLY and CDR2 FYNNEI come from the germline V gene. CDR3 length: 16 residues. Germline trimming cut 7 bases from V and 0 bases from J; bases unmatched to any gene: 11.

This rearrangement joins TRBV28 to TRBJ2-6; D call uncertain. The germline CDR1 and CDR2 sequences are MDHEN and SYDVKM. The CDR3 has 16 residues. Between the trimmed V and J ends, which lost 6 bases and 0 bases, there was a span of 12 bases. The CDR3 nucleotides are TGTGCCAGCAGCCCTCCGTTCGGCTCTGGGGCCAACGTCCTGACTTTC. It is translated as CASSPPFGSGANVLTF.

CDR3 sequence reads: CASSPAVRADTQYF. The CDR3 nucleotides read TGTGCCAGCTCACCAGCAGTGCGGGCGGATACGCAGTATTTT. The gene calls are TRBV18 and TRBJ2-3; D may be TRBD2 (5 bases). CDR1 is KGHSH, CDR2 LQKENI, per germline. Trimming took 2 bases from V and 6 from J, leaving 12 bases between them. The CDR3 totals 14 residues.

The chain employs TRBV30 and TRBJ1-1; unclear D gene. Trimming stripped 3 bases from V and 8 bases from J, with 10 bases between. CDR3 length equals 11 residues. Germline V lookup: CDR1 GTSNPN, CDR2 SVGIG (reference sequence). Here the CDR3 DNA reads TGTGCCTGGAGGCCGGGATCCGAAGCTTTCTTT. It yields the protein CAWRPGSEAFF.

The chain is built from TRBV15 and TRBJ1-4; unclear D gene. The V gene lost 3 bases and the J gene lost 0 bases, with 11 bases spanning the gap. The V gene's germline CDR1 is LNHNV and CDR2 YYDKDF (reference sequence). The CDR3 has 16 residues. CDR3 region: CATSRENPATNEKLFF. The CDR3 nucleotides read TGTGCCACCAGCAGGGAGAACCCGGCAACTAATGAAAAACTGTTTTTT.

V and J are TRBV5-1 and TRBJ1-4; the D is unclear. The CDR3 loop spans 14 amino acids. Between the trimmed V and J ends, which lost 4 bases and 7 bases, there was a span of 14 bases. Germline V gives CDR1 SGHRS, CDR2 YFSETQ. The CDR3 nucleotides read TGCGCCAGCAGCCCATCCACCTCGGGTGAAAAACTGTTTTTT. This codes for CASSPSTSGEKLFF.

The chain carries TRBV5-1 and TRBJ2-7; 9 nucleotides match TRBD2. The CDR3 runs to 15 residues. Losses at the gene ends were 4 bases for V and 3 bases for J; bases not matched to a gene: 8. The germline gives CDR1 SGHRS, CDR2 YFSETQ. The CDR3 protein is CASSAPASGNYEQYF. For the CDR3, the DNA is TGCGCCAGCAGCGCTCCGGCTAGCGGGAACTACGAGCAGTACTTC.

The chain combines TRBV6-1 with TRBJ1-6, with 7 positions matching TRBD1. The CDR3 contains 16 residues. The germline V gene encodes CDR1 MNHNS and CDR2 SASEGT. Trimming at V came to 4 bases and at J to 3 bases, leaving 6 bases not matched to a gene. CDR3 DNA sequence: TGTGCCAGCAGTGCAAACACAGGGGACTATAATTCACCCCTCCACTTT. Translation: CASSANTGDYNSPLHF.

This chain joins TRBV13 and TRBJ2-3; tentatively, D is TRBD2 (6 bases). The V end lost 5 bases, the J end lost 7 bases, and 13 bases lay between the germline ends. There are 13 residues in the CDR3. Germline-derived CDR1 and CDR2 are PRHDT and FYEKMQ (reference sequence). CDR3 DNA: TGTGCCAGCAGCAGCGGGCGAGGCCATACGCAGTATTTT. Its protein is CASSSGRGHTQYF.

About this clone: Other DNA sequences of this sample code for an identical CDR3. The chain has TRBV13 and TRBJ1-3; D unresolved. Looked up from germline, CDR1 is PRHDT and CDR2 is FYEKMQ (reference sequence). This CDR3 has 17 residues. Trimming removed 3 bases from V and 0 bases from J, with 15 bases in between. The CDR3 region is CASSFLTAGSSGNTIYF. CDR3 DNA sequence: TGTGCCAGCAGCTTCCTGACGGCAGGAAGCTCTGGAAACACCATATATTTT.

The chain couples TRBV20-1 to TRBJ1-4; D is unclear. V lost 6 bases to trimming and J lost 8 bases, with 10 bases between them. This CDR3 has 11 residues. Germline CDR1 and CDR2: DFQATT and SNEGSKA (reference sequence). CDR3 DNA: TGCAGTGCACGCGTCGGGGAAAAACTGTTTTTT. Translated: CSARVGEKLFF.

The chain joins TRBV25-1 to TRBJ2-4; no firm D call. CDR1 MGHDK and CDR2 SYGVNS come from the germline V gene. Trimming took 3 bases from V and 4 from J, leaving 10 bases between them. The CDR3 is 14 residues long. In DNA, the CDR3 is TGTGCCAGCAGTGACGAACCCCAGAAAAACATTCAGTACTTC. It codes for CASSDEPQKNIQYF.